A selection of T cell receptor beta chains follows, all from one sample in a study of cytomegalovirus exposure and HLA in healthy donors. Only in-frame clones appear in the TCRdb table, and some are missing; sequencing was by immunoSEQ multiplex PCR. The sample has under 200,000 clones; approximately 78% are singletons. Material for sequencing was PBMCs. These receptors originate from a woman in her forties in good health and CMV-seronegative. CDR3s include the opening cysteine and the closing phenylalanine or tryptophan. The D gene is left open where the match is weak. Part of the rows lack a size; the others show once, few, many or a class for expanded clones.

abundance | j_gene | v_gene | d_gene | CDR3nt | CDR3aa
NA | TRBJ2-1 | TRBV16 | TRBD1 | TGTGCCAGCAGCCCTTCGACAGGGGTAAACTTCTTC | CASSPSTGVNFF
once | TRBJ2-3 | TRBV5-1 | NA | TGCGCCAGCCAACCTGGGGGGGCAGGAACAGATACGCAGTATTTT | CASQPGGAGTDTQYF
NA | TRBJ2-1 | TRBV6-1 | TRBD1 | TGTGCCAGCACCCCTATGACCGGGACAGACAATGAGCAGTTCTTC | CASTPMTGTDNEQFF
NA | TRBJ1-1 | TRBV11-2 | TRBD1 | TGTGCCAGCAGCTTACTAGGACAGGGAAACACTGAAGCTTTCTTT | CASSLLGQGNTEAFF
few | TRBJ1-1 | TRBV19 | NA | TGTGCCAGTAGCCCCCCAAGGTGGCGGCAGGGGTCCACTGAAGCTTTCTTT | CASSPPRWRQGSTEAFF
NA | TRBJ2-5 | TRBV5-8 | NA | TGTGCCAGCAGCTTCCCTCGGGCCCAGTACTTC | CASSFPRAQYF
NA | TRBJ1-2 | TRBV5-8 | TRBD1 | TGTGCCAGCAGCTTGGGACAGGGAATGGACTATGGCTACACCTTC | CASSLGQGMDYGYTF
NA | TRBJ1-3 | TRBV5-1 | NA | TGCGCCAGCAGCGTTGACAGCTCTGGAAACACCATATATTTT | CASSVDSSGNTIYF
NA | TRBJ1-1 | TRBV5-1 | TRBD1 | TGCGCCAGCAGCGCCAATGACAGGGGGGGGAACACTGAAGCTTTCTTT | CASSANDRGGNTEAFF
NA | TRBJ1-2 | TRBV6-1 | TRBD1 | TGTGCCAGCAGTCCCACAGGGGGCCTTCACTATGGCTACACCTTC | CASSPTGGLHYGYTF
NA | TRBJ1-2 | TRBV28 | TRBD1 | TGTGCCAGCAGTGGGGACAGGGGGCGCGCCTATGGCTACACCTTC | CASSGDRGRAYGYTF
NA | TRBJ1-1 | TRBV28 | NA | TGTGCCAGCAGTTTATGGAGCACTGAAGCTTTCTTT | CASSLWSTEAFF
NA | TRBJ2-4 | TRBV29-1 | NA | TGCAGCGGCCTCATACAGGGATATGGGGAAAACATTCAGTACTTC | CSGLIQGYGENIQYF
NA | TRBJ2-3 | TRBV9 | NA | TGTGCCAGCAGCTCCCACGGTCCAGATACGCAGTATTTT | CASSSHGPDTQYF
NA | TRBJ2-3 | TRBV4-1 | NA | TGCGCCAGCAGCCAAGGACACCCAATGGGCACAGATACGCAGTATTTT | CASSQGHPMGTDTQYF
NA | TRBJ2-1 | TRBV11-2 | NA | TGTGCCAGCAGCTTAAATATCAGGGGCCATATTAGGGATGAGCAGTTCTTC | CASSLNIRGHIRDEQFF
NA | TRBJ2-2 | TRBV5-4 | TRBD1 | TGTGCCAGCAGCTGGGACAGAAACACCGGGGAGCTGTTTTTT | CASSWDRNTGELFF
NA | TRBJ1-1 | TRBV5-1 | NA | TGCGCCAGCAGCTTGGGGGCAGGCTTTAACACTGAAGCTTTCTTT | CASSLGAGFNTEAFF
NA | TRBJ2-3 | TRBV5-1 | TRBD2 | TGCGCCAGCAGCTTGGGACTAGCGGCCTCGGATACGCAGTATTTT | CASSLGLAASDTQYF
NA | TRBJ2-2 | TRBV11-1 | NA | TGTGCCAGCAGCTTCATAGTGGGACATTTTCCCGGGGAGCTGTTTTTT | CASSFIVGHFPGELFF
NA | TRBJ2-2 | TRBV7-9 | TRBD2 | TGTGCCAGCAGCCCTAGCGGGGGTGAGACCGGGGAGCTGTTTTTT | CASSPSGGETGELFF
NA | TRBJ2-5 | TRBV5-8 | TRBD1 | TGTGCCAGCAGCTCACGGACAGGGTCCTTCCAAGAGACCCAGTACTTC | CASSSRTGSFQETQYF
NA | TRBJ2-2 | TRBV9 | NA | TGTGCCAGCAGCGTGACTAGTGTGGCCGGGGAGCTGTTTTTT | CASSVTSVAGELFF
NA | TRBJ1-1 | TRBV2 | TRBD1 | TGTGCCAGCGGGGACAGGATAACTTCGAACACTGAAGCTTTCTTT | CASGDRITSNTEAFF
few | TRBJ2-5 | TRBV14 | TRBD1 | TGTGCCAGCAGCCAACGACAGGGCTGGAAAGAGACCCAGTACTTC | CASSQRQGWKETQYF
NA | TRBJ1-1 | TRBV19 | TRBD1 | TGTGCCAGTAGGACTCCCGGGACAGCGTACACTGAAGCTTTCTTT | CASRTPGTAYTEAFF
NA | TRBJ1-3 | TRBV10-3 | NA | TGTGCCATCAGTGACAGGGGCGGGTCGGCCACCATATATTTT | CAISDRGGSATIYF
NA | TRBJ2-7 | TRBV28 | TRBD2 | TGTGCCAGCAGCACCGGGACTAGCCGCTACTACGAGCAGTACTTC | CASSTGTSRYYEQYF
NA | TRBJ2-6 | TRBV4-1 | TRBD1 | TGCGCCAGCAGCAAACCGGGACAGTCTAGGTCCAACGTCCTGACTTTC | CASSKPGQSRSNVLTF
NA | TRBJ1-3 | TRBV28 | NA | TGTGCCAGCAGTCTGGCAATAAACACCATATATTTT | CASSLAINTIYF
NA | TRBJ2-2 | TRBV28 | TRBD1 | TGTGCCAGCAGTCCCCCCGACAGGGTGGACACCGGGGAGCTGTTTTTT | CASSPPDRVDTGELFF
NA | TRBJ2-5 | TRBV4-2 | TRBD2 | TGTGCCAGCAGCCCCCGACTAGCGGGGGGGCTAGAGACCCAGTACTTC | CASSPRLAGGLETQYF
NA | TRBJ1-6 | TRBV7-8 | NA | TGTGCCAGCAGCCCATCGACAGGACGTAATAATTCACCCCTCCACTTT | CASSPSTGRNNSPLHF
NA | TRBJ2-2 | TRBV19 | NA | TGTGCCAGTAGCCGACAGTTGGTCAACACCGGGGAGCTGTTTTTT | CASSRQLVNTGELFF
NA | TRBJ1-4 | TRBV18 | NA | TGTGCCAGCTCACCACGACAGATTGCAACTAATGAAAAACTGTTTTTT | CASSPRQIATNEKLFF
NA | TRBJ2-7 | TRBV5-1 | NA | TGCGCCAGCAGCTTGACGGCAGGGAATAACGAGCAGTACTTC | CASSLTAGNNEQYF